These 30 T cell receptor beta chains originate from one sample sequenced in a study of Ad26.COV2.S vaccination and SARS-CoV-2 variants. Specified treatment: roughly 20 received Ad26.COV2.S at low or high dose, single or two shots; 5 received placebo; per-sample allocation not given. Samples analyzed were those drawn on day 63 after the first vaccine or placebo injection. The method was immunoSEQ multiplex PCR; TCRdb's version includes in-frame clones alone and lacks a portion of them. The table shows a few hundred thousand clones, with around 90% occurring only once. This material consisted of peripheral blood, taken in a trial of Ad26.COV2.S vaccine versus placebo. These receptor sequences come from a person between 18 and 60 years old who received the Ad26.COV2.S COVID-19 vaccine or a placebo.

The CDR3 nucleotides are TGCGCCAGCAGCCGTCGGGGCCTCGGGGAAGATACGCAGTATTTT. It specifies CASSRRGLGEDTQYF. The chain couples TRBV4-1 to TRBJ2-3; the D gene could be TRBD1 or TRBD2 (5 bases each). In germline, CDR1 is MGHRA, CDR2 YSYEKL. Between the trimmed V and J ends, which lost 4 bases and 5 bases, there was a span of 16 bases. The length of the CDR3 is 15 residues.

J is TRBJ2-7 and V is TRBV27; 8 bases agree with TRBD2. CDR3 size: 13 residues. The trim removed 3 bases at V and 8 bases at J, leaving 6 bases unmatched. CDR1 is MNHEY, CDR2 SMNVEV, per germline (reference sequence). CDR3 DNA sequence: TGTGCCAGCAGTTTTCGCGGGGGGAACCAGCAGTACTTC. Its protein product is CASSFRGGNQQYF.

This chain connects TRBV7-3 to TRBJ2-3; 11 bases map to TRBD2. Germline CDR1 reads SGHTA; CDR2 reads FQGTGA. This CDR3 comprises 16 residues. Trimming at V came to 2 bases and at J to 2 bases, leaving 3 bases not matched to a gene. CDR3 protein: CASSLVSGGATDTQYF. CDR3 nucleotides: TGTGCCAGCAGCTTAGTTAGCGGGGGGGCCACAGATACGCAGTATTTT.

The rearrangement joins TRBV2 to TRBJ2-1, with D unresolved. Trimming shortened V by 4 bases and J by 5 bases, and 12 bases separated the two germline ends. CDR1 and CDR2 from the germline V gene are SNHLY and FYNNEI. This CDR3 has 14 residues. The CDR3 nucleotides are TGTGCCAGCAGTGCAAGGACCTTAGACAATGAGCAGTTCTTC. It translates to CASSARTLDNEQFF.

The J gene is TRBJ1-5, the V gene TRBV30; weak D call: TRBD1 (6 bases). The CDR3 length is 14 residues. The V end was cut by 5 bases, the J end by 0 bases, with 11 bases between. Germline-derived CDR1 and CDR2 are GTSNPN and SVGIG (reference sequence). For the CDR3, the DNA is TGTGCCTGGGACAGGCCGTATAGCAATCAGCCCCAGCATTTT. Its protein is CAWDRPYSNQPQHF.

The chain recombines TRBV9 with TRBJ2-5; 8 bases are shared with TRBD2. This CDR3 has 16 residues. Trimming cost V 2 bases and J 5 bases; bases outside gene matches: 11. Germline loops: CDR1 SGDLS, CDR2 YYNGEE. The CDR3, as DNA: TGTGCCAGCAGCGTTTTTGCGGGGGGCTCCGCGGAGACCCAGTACTTC. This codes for CASSVFAGGSAETQYF.

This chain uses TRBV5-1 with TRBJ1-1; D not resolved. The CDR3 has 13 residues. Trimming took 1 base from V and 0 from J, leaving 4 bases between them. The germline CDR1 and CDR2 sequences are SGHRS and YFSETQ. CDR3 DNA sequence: TGCGCCAGCAGCTTGTTCTTGAACACTGAAGCTTTCTTT. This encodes CASSLFLNTEAFF. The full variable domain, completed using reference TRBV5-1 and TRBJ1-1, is KAGVTQTPRYLIKTRGQQVTLSCSPISGHRSVSWYQQTPGQGLQFLFEYFSETQRNKGNFPGRFSGRQFSNSRSEMNVSTLELGDSALYLCASSLFLNTEAFFGQGTRLTVV.

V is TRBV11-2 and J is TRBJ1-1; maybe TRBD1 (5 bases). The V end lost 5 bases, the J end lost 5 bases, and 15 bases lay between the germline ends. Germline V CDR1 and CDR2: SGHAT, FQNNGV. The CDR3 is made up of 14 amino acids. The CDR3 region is CASSPVGGETEAFF. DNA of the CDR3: TGTGCCAGCAGCCCCGTGGGGGGGGAGACTGAAGCTTTCTTT.

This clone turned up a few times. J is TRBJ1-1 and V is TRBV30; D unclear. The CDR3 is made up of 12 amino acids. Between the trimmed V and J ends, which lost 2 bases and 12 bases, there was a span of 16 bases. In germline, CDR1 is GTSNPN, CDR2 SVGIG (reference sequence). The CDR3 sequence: CAWSPPGDSPFF. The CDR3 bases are TGTGCCTGGAGTCCCCCCGGTGATTCTCCTTTCTTT. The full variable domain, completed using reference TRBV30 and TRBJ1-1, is SQTIHQWPATLVQPVGSPLSLECTVEGTSNPNLYWYRQAAGRGLQLLFYSVGIGQISSEVPQNLSASRPQDRQFILSSKKLLLSDSGFYLCAWSPPGDSPFFGQGTRLTVV.

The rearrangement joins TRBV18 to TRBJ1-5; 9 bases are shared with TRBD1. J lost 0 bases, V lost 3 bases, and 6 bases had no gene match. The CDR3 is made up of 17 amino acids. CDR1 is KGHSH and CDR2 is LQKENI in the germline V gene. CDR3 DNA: TGTGCCAGCTCACCCGGGACAGGGATATATAGCAATCAGCCCCAGCATTTT. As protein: CASSPGTGIYSNQPQHF.

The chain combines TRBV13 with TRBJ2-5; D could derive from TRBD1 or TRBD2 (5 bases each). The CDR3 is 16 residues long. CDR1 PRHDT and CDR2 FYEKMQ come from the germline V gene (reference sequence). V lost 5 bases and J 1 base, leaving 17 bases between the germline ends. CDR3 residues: CASSPPTGTVQETQYF. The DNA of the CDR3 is TGTGCCAGCAGCCCACCGACCGGGACCGTCCAAGAGACCCAGTACTTC.

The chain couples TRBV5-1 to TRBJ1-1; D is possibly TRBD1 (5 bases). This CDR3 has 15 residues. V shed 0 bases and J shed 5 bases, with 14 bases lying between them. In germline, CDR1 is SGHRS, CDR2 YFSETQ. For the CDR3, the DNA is TGCGCCAGCAGCTTGGCGGAGGGCCGGGGGACTGAAGCTTTCTTT. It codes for CASSLAEGRGTEAFF.

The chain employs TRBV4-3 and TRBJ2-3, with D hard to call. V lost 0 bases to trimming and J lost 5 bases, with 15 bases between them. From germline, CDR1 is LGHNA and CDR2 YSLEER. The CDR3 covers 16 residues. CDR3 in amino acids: CASSQDPWSVGDTQYF. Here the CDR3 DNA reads TGCGCCAGCAGCCAAGATCCTTGGTCTGTAGGAGATACGCAGTATTTT.

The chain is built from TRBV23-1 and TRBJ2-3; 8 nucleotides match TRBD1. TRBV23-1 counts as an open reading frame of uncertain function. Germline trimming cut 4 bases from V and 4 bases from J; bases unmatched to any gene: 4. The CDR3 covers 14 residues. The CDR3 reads CASSPGQGADTQYF. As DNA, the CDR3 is TGCGCCAGCAGTCCAGGACAGGGAGCAGATACGCAGTATTTT.

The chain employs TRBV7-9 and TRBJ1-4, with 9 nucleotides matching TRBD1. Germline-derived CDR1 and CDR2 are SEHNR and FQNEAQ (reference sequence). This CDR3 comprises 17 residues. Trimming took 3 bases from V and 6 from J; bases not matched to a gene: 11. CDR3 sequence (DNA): TGTGCCAGCAGCTTTCCCCCCCGGGACAGGGAGGATGAAAAACTGTTTTTT. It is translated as CASSFPPRDREDEKLFF. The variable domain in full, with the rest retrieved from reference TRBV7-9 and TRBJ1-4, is DTGVSQNPRHKITKRGQNVTFRCDPISEHNRLYWYRQTLGQGPEFLTYFQNEAQLEKSRLLSDRFSAERPKGSFSTLEIQRTEQGDSAMYLCASSFPPRDREDEKLFFGSGTQLSVL.

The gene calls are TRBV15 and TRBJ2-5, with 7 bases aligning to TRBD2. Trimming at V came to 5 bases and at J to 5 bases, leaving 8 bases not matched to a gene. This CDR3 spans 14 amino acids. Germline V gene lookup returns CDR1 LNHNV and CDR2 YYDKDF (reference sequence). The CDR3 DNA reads TGTGCCACCAGCCCTCGAGGGAGGGAGGAGACCCAGTACTTC. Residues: CATSPRGREETQYF.

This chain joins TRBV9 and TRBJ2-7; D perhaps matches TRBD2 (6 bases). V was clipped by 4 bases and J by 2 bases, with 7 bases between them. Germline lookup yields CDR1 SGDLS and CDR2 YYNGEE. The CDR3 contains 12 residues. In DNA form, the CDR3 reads TGTGCCAGCAGCCCGGGGGCCTACGAGCAGTACTTC. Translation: CASSPGAYEQYF.

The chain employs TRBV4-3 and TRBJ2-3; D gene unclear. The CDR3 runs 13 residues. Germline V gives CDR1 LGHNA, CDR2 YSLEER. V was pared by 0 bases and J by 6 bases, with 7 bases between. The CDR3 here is CASSQDSRDTQYF. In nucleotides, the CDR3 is TGCGCCAGCAGCCAAGATTCCCGGGATACGCAGTATTTT.

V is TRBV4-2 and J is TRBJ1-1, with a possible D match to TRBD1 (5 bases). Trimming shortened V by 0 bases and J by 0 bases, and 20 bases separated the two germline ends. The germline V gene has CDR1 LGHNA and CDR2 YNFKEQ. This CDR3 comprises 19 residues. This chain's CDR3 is CASSQDLVGTHVMNTEAFF. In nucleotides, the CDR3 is TGTGCCAGCAGCCAAGATCTTGTAGGGACCCATGTCATGAACACTGAAGCTTTCTTT.

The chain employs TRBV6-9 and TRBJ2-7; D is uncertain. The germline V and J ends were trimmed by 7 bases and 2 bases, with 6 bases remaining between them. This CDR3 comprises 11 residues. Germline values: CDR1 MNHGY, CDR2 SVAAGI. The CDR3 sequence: CASNVPYEQYF. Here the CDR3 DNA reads TGTGCCAGCAATGTCCCCTACGAGCAGTACTTC.

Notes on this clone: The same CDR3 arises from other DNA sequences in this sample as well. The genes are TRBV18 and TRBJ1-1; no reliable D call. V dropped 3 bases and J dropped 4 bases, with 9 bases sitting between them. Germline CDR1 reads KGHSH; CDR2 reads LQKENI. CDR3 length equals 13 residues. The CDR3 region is CASSPRAGTEAFF. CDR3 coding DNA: TGTGCCAGCTCACCGCGGGCAGGCACTGAAGCTTTCTTT. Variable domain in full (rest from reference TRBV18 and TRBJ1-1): NAGVMQNPRHLVRRRGQEARLRCSPMKGHSHVYWYRQLPEEGLKFMVYLQKENIIDESGMPKERFSAEFPKEGPSILRIQQVVRGDSAAYFCASSPRAGTEAFFGQGTRLTVV.

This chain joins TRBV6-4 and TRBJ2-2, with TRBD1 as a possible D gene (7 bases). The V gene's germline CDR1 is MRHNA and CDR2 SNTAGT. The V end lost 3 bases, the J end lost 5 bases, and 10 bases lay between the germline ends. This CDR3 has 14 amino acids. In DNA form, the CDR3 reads TGTGCCAGCAGTGAGCAGGGGGGTACCGGGGAGCTGTTTTTT. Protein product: CASSEQGGTGELFF.

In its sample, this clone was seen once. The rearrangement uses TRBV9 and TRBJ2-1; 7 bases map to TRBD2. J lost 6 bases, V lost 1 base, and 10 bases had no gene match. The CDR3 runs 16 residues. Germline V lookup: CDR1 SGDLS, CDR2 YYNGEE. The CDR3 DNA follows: TGTGCCAGCAGCGTACTCCAACCCAGACTAGCCAATGAGCAGTTCTTC. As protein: CASSVLQPRLANEQFF.

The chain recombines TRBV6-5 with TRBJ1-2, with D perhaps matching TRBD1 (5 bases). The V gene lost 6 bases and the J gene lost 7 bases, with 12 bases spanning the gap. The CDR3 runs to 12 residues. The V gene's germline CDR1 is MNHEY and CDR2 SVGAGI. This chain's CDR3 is CASSRVRGGYTF. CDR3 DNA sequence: TGTGCCAGCAGCAGGGTACGAGGTGGCTACACCTTC.

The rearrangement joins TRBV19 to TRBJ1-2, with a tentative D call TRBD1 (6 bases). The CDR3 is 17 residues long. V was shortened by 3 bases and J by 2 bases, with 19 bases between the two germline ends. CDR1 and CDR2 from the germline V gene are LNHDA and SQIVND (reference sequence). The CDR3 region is CASSIPPTGGRNYGYTF. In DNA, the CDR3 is TGTGCCAGTAGTATCCCCCCGACAGGAGGGAGGAACTATGGCTACACCTTC.

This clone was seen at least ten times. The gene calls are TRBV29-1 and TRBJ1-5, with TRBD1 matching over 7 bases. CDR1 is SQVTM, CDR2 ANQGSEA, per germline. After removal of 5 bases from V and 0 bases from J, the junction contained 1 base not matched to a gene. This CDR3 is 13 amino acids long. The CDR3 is CSVRDSSNQPQHF. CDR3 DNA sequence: TGCAGCGTTCGGGACAGTAGCAATCAGCCCCAGCATTTT.

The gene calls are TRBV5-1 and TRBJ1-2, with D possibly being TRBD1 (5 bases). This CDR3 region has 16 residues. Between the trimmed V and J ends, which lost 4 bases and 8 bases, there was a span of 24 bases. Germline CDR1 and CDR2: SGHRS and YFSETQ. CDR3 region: CASSRSENLGVGGYTF. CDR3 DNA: TGCGCCAGCAGCCGGAGCGAAAACTTAGGGGTGGGCGGCTACACCTTC.

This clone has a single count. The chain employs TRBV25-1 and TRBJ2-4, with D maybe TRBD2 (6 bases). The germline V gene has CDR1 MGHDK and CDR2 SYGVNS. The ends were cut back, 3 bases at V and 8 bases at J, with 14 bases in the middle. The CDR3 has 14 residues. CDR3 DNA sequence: TGTGCCAGCAGTGAGGGACTTAGTGGTGACATTCAGTACTTC. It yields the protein CASSEGLSGDIQYF.

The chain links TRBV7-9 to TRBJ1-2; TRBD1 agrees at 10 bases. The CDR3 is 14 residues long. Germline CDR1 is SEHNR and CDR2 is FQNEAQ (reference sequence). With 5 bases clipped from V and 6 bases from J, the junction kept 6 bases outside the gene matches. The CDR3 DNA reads TGTGCCAGCAGCCCTGGACAGGGGGTCCATGGCTACACCTTC. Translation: CASSPGQGVHGYTF.

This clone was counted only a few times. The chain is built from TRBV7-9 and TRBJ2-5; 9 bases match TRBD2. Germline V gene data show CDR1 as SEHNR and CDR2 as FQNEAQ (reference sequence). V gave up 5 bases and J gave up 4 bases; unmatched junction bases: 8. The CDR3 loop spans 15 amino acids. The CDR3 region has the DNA TGTGCCAGCAGCCCCGGGCTAGCGGGGCTAGAGACCCAGTACTTC. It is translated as CASSPGLAGLETQYF.